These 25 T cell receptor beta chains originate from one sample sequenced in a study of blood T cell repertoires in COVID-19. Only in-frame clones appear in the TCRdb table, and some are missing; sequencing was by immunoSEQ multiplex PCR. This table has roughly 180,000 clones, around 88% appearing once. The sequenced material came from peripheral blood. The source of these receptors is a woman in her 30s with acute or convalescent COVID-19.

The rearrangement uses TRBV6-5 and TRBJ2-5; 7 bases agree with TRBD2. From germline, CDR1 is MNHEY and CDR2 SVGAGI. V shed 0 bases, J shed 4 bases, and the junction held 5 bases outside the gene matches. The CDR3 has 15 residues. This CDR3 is CASSYSGVAGETQYF. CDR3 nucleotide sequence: TGTGCCAGCAGTTACTCGGGGGTAGCGGGAGAGACCCAGTACTTC.

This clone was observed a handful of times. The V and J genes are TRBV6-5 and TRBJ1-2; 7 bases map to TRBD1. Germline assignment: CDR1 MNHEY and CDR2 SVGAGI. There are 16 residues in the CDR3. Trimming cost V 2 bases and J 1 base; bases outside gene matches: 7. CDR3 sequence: CASSYTRDSYNYGYTF. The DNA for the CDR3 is TGTGCCAGCAGTTACACCCGGGACAGCTATAACTATGGCTACACCTTC.

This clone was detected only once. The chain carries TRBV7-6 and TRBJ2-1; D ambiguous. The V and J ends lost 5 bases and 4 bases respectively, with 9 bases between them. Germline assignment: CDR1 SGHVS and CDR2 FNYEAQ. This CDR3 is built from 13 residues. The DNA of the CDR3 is TGTGCCAGCAGCCCAAACCTATACAATGAGCAGTTCTTC. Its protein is CASSPNLYNEQFF.

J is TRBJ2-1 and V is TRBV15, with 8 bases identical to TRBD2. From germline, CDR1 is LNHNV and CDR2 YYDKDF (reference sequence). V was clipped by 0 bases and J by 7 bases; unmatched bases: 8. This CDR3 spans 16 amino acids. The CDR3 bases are TGTGCCACCAGCAGAGATGTTGCGGGAGGTTTTAATGAGCAGTTCTTC. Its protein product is CATSRDVAGGFNEQFF.

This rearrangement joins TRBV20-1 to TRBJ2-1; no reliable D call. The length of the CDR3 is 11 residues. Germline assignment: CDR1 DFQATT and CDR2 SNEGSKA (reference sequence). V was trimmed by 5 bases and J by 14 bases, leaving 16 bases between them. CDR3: CSAANLPREFF. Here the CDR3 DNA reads TGCAGTGCTGCTAACCTGCCGAGAGAGTTCTTC.

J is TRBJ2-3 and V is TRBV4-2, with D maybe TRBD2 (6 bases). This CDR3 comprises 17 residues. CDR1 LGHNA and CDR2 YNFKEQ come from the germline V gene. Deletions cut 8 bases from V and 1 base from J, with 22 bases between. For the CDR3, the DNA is TGTGCCAGCGCGCCCGGGAGTTATCGCCTTGGCACAGATACGCAGTATTTT. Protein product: CASAPGSYRLGTDTQYF.

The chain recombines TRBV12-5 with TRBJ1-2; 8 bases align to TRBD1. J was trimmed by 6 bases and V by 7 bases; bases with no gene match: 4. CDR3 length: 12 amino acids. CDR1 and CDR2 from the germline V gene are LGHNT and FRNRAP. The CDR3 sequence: CASVGQVDGYTF. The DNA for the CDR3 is TGTGCTAGTGTGGGACAGGTCGATGGCTACACCTTC.

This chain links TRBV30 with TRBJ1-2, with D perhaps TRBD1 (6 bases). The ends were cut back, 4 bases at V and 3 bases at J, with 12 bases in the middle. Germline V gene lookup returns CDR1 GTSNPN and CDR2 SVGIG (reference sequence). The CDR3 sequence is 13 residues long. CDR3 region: CAWIGTTHYGYTF. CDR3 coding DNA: TGTGCCTGGATTGGGACAACACACTATGGCTACACCTTC.

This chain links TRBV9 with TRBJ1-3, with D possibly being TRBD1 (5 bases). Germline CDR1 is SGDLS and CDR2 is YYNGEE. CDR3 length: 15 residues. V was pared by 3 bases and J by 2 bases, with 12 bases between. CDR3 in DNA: TGTGCCAGCAGCGCATCGACAGAAGCTGGAAACACCATATATTTT. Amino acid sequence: CASSASTEAGNTIYF.

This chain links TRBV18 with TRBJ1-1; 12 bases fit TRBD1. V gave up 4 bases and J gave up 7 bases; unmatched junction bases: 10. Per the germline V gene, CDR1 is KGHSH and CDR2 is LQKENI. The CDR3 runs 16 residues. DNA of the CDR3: TGTGCCAGCTCACTATCGGGGGGACAGGGGGCCTTTGAAGCTTTCTTT. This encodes CASSLSGGQGAFEAFF.

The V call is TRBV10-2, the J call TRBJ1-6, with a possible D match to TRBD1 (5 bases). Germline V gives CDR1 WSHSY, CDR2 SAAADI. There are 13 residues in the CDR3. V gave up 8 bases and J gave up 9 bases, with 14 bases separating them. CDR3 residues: CASRDRGGSPLHF. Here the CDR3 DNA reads TGCGCCAGCCGCGACAGAGGTGGTTCACCCCTCCACTTT.

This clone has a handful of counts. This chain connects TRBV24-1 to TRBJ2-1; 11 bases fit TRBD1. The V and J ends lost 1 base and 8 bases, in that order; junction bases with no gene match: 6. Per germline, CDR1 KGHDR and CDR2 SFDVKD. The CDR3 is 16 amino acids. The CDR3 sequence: CATSDFRGTGGDEQFF. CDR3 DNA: TGTGCCACCAGTGATTTTAGGGGGACAGGGGGTGATGAGCAGTTCTTC.

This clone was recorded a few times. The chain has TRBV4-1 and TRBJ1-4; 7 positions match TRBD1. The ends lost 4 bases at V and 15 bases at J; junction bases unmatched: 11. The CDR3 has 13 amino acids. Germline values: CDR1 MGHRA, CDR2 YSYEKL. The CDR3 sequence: CASSLKQGSTMFF. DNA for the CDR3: TGCGCCAGCAGCCTCAAACAGGGGAGCACCATGTTTTTT.

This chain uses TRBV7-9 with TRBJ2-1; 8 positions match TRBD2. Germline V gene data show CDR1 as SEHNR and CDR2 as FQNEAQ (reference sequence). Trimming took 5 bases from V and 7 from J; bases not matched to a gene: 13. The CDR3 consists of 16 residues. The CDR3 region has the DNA TGTGCCAGCAGCCCGCCCCGAAGCGGGAGTTGGAATGAGCAGTTCTTC. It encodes CASSPPRSGSWNEQFF. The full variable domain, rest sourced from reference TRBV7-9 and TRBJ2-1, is DTGVSQNPRHKITKRGQNVTFRCDPISEHNRLYWYRQTLGQGPEFLTYFQNEAQLEKSRLLSDRFSAERPKGSFSTLEIQRTEQGDSAMYLCASSPPRSGSWNEQFFGPGTRLTVL.

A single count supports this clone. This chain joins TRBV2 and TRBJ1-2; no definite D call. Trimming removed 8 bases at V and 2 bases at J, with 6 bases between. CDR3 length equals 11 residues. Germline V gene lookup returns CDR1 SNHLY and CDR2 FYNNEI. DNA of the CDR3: TGTGCCAGCCGCGAAAACTATGGCTACACCTTC. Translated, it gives CASRENYGYTF.

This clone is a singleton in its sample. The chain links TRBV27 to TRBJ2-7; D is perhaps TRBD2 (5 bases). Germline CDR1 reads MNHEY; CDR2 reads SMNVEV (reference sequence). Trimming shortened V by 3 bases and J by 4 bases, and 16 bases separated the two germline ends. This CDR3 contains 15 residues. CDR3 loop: CASSFRATRGYEQYF. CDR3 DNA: TGTGCCAGCAGTTTCCGCGCGACACGGGGTTACGAGCAGTACTTC.

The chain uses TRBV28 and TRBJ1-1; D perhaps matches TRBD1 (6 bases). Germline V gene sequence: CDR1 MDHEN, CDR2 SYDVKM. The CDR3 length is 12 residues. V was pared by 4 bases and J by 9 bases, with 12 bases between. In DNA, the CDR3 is TGTGCCAGCAGTTCCTACAGGGTGAAAGCTTTCTTT. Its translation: CASSSYRVKAFF.

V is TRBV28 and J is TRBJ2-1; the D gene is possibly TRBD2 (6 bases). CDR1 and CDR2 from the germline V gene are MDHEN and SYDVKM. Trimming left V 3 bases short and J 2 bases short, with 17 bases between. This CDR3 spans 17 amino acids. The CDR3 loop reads CASSFDVGGGTYNEQFF. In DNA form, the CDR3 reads TGTGCCAGCAGTTTTGACGTTGGGGGAGGAACCTACAATGAGCAGTTCTTC.

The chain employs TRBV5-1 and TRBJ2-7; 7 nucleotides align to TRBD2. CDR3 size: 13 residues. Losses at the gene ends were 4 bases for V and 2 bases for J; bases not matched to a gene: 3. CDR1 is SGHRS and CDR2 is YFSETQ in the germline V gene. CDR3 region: CASSLGTTYEQYF. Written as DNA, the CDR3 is TGCGCCAGCAGCCTCGGGACTACCTACGAGCAGTACTTC. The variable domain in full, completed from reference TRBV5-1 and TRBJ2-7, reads KAGVTQTPRYLIKTRGQQVTLSCSPISGHRSVSWYQQTPGQGLQFLFEYFSETQRNKGNFPGRFSGRQFSNSRSEMNVSTLELGDSALYLCASSLGTTYEQYFGPGTRLTVT.

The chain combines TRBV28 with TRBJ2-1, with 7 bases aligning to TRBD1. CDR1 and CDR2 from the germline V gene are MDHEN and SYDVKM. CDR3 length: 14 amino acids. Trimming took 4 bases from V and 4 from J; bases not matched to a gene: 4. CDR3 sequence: CASSSGQLYNEQFF. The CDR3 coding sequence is TGTGCCAGCAGTTCGGGACAGTTATACAATGAGCAGTTCTTC.

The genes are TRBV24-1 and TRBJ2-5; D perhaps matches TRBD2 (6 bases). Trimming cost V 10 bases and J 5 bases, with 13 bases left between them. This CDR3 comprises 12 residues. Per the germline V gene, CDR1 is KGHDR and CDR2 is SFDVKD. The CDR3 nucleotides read TGTGCCACTGGAGGGCCGGGGGAGACCCAGTACTTC. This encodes CATGGPGETQYF.

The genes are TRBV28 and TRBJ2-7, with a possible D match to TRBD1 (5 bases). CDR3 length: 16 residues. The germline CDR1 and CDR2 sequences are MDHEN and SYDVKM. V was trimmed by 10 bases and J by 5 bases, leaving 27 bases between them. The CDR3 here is CAIKLQGVGRSDEQYF. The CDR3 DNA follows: TGTGCCATCAAACTTCAAGGGGTGGGCCGTTCGGACGAGCAGTACTTC.

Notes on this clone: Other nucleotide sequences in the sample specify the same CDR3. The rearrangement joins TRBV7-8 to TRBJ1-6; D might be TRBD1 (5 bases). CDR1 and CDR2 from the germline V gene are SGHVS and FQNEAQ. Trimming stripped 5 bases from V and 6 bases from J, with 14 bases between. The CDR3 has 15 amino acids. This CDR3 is CASSPREGFNSPLHF. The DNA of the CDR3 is TGTGCCAGCAGCCCCAGGGAGGGGTTTAATTCACCCCTCCACTTT.

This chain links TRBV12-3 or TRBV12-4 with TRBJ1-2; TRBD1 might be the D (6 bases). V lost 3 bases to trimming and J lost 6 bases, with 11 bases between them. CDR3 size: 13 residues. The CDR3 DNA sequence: TGTGCCAGCAGTTTTTCAGGGGTCGATGGCTACACCTTC. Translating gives CASSFSGVDGYTF.

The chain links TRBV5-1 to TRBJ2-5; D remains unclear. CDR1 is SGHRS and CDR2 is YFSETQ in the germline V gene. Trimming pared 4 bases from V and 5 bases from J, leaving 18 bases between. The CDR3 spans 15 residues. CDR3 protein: CASSPISGIQETQYF. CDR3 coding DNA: TGCGCCAGCAGCCCAATCTCAGGAATTCAGGAGACCCAGTACTTC.